This T cell receptor (beta chain) appears in the sequencing data of a study of breast tumors, draining lymph nodes, adjacent tissues. The lymph nodes were axillary draining lymph nodes from breast cancer patients. Via MiXCR, TCRdb re-called the multiplex PCR reads, giving one row per CDR3 protein. The sample carries around 290,000 distinct CDR3 sequences, roughly 31% recorded once. This clonotype showed up many times. Losses at the gene ends were 6 bases for V and 2 bases for J; bases not matched to a gene: 4. The CDR3 is 13 amino acids. Germline V gene sequence: CDR1 SQVTM, CDR2 ANQGSEA. The material sequenced was axillary lymph node tissue. The sequence derives from a female donor with breast cancer. Some clones in this sample may be carry-over from other donors' samples. The chain uses TRBV29-1 and TRBJ2-3; 8 bases map to TRBD1. In DNA, the CDR3 is TGCAGCGTCAGGGGGCGGGTCACAGATACGCAGTATTTT. As protein: CSVRGRVTDTQYF.